What follows describes a single T cell receptor beta chain. The data were obtained in a study of blood T cell repertoires in COVID-19. The CDR3 length is 19 residues. Per the germline V gene, CDR1 is SGHAT and CDR2 is FQNNGV. V dropped 3 bases and J dropped 3; count of bases not matched to a gene: 13. Measured with immunoSEQ multiplex PCR; TCRdb has only the in-frame clones, and not every one. The sample contains fewer than 500,000 clones, more than 75% of which appear only once. The V gene is TRBV11-2, the J gene TRBJ2-7; TRBD2 aligns across 14 bases. The sample was peripheral blood. The origin of this receptor is a human donor with acute or convalescent COVID-19. The donor label of this sample is uncertain. CDR3 in amino acids: CASSFTLGLAGATRYEQYF. Written as DNA, the CDR3 is TGTGCCAGCAGCTTCACATTGGGACTAGCGGGAGCCACACGCTACGAGCAGTACTTC.